This paragraph reports one TCR beta chain. Antigen unknown. Trimming removed 1 base from V and 3 bases from J, with 8 bases in between. The CDR3 extends over 14 amino acids. Germline CDR1 reads SGHAT; CDR2 reads FQNNGV. The data were obtained in a study of vaccination effects on CD4 cells after COVID-19. Across the whole study: The cohort was immunized with two doses of either the BNT162b2 or mRNA-1273 vaccine. Wells each received some 2.2 million PBMC, cultured with roughly 9.4 IU/ml IL-2 and roughly 9.3 ug/ml peptides.

Profiling relied on immunoSEQ multiplex PCR, and the TCRdb table lists in-frame clones only, not all of them. The sample has 30,000 to 40,000 clones, about four fifths seen once. Following a roughly 11-day culture, CD4+ T cells were purified. Half-medium changes using IL-2 medium occurred on days 3 and 7. This clonotype was obtained from a human donor who received a COVID-19 vaccine. V is TRBV11-2 and J is TRBJ2-3; D call uncertain. Source: CD4+ T cells from PBMCs cultured without peptide, taken before COVID-19 vaccination. The CDR3 nucleotides are TGTGCCAGCAGCTTAGTGTCCCAAACAGATACGCAGTATTTT. It codes for CASSLVSQTDTQYF.